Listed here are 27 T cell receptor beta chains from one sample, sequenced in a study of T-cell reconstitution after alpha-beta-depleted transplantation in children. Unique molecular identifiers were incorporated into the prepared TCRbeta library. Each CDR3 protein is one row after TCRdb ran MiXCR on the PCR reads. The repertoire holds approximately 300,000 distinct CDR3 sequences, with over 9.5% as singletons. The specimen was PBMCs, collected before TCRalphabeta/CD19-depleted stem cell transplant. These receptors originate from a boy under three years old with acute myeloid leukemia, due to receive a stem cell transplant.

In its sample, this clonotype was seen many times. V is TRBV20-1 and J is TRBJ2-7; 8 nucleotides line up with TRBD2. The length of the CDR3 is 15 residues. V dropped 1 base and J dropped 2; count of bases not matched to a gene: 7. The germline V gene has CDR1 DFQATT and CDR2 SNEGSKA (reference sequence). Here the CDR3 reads CSARAQLAAPYEQYF. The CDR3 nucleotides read TGCAGTGCTAGAGCCCAACTAGCGGCACCCTACGAGCAGTACTTC.

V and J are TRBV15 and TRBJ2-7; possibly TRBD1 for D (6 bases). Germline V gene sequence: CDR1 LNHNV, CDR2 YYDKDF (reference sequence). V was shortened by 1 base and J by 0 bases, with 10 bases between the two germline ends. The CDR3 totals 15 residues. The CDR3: CATSRAQQGSYEQYF. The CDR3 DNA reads TGTGCCACCAGCAGAGCCCAACAGGGCTCCTACGAGCAGTACTTC. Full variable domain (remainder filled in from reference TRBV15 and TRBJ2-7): DAMVIQNPRYQVTQFGKPVTLSCSQTLNHNVMYWYQQKSSQAPKLLFHYYDKDFNNEADTPDNFQSRRPNTSFCFLDIRSPGLGDTAMYLCATSRAQQGSYEQYFGPGTRLTVT.

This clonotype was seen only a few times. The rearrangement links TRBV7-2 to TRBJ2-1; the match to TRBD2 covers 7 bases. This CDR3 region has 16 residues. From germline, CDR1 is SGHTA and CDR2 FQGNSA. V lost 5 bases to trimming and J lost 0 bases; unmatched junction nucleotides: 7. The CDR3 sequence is CASSGSGQSSYNEQFF. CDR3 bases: TGTGCCAGCAGCGGTAGCGGGCAAAGCTCCTACAATGAGCAGTTCTTC.

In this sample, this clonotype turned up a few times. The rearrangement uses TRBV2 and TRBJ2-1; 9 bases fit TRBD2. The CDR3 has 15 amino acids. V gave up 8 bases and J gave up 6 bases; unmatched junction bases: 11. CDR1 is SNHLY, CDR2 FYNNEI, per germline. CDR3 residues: CASLGTSLVINEQFF. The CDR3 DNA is TGTGCCAGCCTCGGGACTAGCTTGGTAATCAATGAGCAGTTCTTC. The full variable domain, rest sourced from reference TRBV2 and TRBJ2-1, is EPEVTQTPSHQVTQMGQEVILRCVPISNHLYFYWYRQILGQKVEFLVSFYNNEISEKSEIFDDQFSVERPDGSNFTLKIRSTKLEDSAMYFCASLGTSLVINEQFFGPGTRLTVL.

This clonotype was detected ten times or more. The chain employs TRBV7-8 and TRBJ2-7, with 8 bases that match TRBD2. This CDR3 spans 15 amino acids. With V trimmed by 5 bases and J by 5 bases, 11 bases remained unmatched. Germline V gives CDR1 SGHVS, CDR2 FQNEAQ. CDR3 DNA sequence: TGTGCCAGCAGCCGGGGAGACGGGAGGGCCGACGAGCAGTACTTC. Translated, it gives CASSRGDGRADEQYF.

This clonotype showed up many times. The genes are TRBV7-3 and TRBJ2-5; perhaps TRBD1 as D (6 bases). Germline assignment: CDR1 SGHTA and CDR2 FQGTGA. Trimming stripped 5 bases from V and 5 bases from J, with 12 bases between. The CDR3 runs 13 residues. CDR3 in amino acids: CASSPRRGETQYF. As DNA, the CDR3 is TGTGCCAGCAGCCCTCGTAGGGGGGAGACCCAGTACTTC. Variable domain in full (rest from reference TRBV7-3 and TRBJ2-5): GAGVSQTPSNKVTEKGKYVELRCDPISGHTALYWYRQSLGQGPEFLIYFQGTGAADDSGLPNDRFFAVRPEGSVSTLKIQRTERGDSAVYLCASSPRRGETQYFGPGTRLLVL.

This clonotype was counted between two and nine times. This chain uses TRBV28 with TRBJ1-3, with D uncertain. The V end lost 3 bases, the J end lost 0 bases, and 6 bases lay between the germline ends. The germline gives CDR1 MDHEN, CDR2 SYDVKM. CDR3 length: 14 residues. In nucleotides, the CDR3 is TGTGCCAGCAGTTTTTGGATCTCTGGAAACACCATATATTTT. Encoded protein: CASSFWISGNTIYF.

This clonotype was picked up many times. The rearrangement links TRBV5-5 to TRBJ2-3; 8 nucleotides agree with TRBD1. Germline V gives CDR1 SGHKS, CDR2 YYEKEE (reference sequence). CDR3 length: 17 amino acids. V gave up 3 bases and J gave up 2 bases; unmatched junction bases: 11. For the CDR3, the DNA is TGTGCCAGCAGCTGGACAGGGATGGAACGAAACACAGATACGCAGTATTTT. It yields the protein CASSWTGMERNTDTQYF.

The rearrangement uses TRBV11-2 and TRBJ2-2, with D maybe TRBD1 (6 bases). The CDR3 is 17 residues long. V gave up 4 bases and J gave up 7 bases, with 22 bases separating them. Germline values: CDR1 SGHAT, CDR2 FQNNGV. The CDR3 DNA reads TGTGCCAGCAGCTCCGATGTCGGCAGGGGCCTGATCGGGGAGCTGTTTTTT. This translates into CASSSDVGRGLIGELFF.

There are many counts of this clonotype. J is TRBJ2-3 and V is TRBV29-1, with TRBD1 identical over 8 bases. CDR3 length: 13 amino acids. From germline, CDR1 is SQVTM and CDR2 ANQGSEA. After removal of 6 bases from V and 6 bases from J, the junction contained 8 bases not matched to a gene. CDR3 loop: CSVSLQGVDTQYF. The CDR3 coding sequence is TGCAGCGTGAGCTTACAGGGGGTTGATACGCAGTATTTT.

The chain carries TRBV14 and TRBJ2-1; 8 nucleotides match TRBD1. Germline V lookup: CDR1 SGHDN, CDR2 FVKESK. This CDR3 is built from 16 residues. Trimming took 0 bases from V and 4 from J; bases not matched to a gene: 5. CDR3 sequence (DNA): TGTGCCAGCAGCCAAGACAGGGGGCCCCCTTACAATGAGCAGTTCTTC. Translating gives CASSQDRGPPYNEQFF.

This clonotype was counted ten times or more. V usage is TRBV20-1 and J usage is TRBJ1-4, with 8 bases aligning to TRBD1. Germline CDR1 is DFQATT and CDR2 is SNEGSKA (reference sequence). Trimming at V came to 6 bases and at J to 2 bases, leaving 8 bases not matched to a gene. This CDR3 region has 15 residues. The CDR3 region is CSAPGGELTNEKLFF. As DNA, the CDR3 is TGCAGTGCCCCAGGGGGCGAGTTGACTAATGAAAAACTGTTTTTT.

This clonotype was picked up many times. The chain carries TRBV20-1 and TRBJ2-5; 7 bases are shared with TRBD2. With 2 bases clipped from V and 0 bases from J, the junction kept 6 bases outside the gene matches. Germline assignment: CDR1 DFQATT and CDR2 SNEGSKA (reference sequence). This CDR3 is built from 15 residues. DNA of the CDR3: TGCAGTGCTAGAACATACGGGACTAACCAAGAGACCCAGTACTTC. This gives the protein CSARTYGTNQETQYF.

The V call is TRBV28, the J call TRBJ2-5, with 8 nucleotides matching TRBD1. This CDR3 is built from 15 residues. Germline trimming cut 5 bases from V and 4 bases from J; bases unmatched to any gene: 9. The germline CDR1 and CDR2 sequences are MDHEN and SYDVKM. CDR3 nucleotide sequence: TGTGCCAGCAGTCTTTATAATACAGGGGGAGAGACCCAGTACTTC. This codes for CASSLYNTGGETQYF.

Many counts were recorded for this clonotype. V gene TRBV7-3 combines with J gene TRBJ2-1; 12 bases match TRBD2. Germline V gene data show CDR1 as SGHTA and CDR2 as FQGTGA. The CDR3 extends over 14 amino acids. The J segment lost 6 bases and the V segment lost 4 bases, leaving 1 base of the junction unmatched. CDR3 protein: CASSSLAGGNEQFF. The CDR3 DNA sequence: TGTGCCAGCAGCTCACTAGCGGGAGGCAATGAGCAGTTCTTC. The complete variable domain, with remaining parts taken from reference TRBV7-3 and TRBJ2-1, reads GAGVSQTPSNKVTEKGKYVELRCDPISGHTALYWYRQSLGQGPEFLIYFQGTGAADDSGLPNDRFFAVRPEGSVSTLKIQRTERGDSAVYLCASSSLAGGNEQFFGPGTRLTVL.

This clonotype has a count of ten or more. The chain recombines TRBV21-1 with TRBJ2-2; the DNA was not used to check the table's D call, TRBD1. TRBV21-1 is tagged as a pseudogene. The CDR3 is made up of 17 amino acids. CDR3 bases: TGTGCCAGCAGCAAAGACGGACAGAGTGGGGACACCGGGGAGCTGTTTTTT. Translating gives CASSKDGQSGDTGELFF.

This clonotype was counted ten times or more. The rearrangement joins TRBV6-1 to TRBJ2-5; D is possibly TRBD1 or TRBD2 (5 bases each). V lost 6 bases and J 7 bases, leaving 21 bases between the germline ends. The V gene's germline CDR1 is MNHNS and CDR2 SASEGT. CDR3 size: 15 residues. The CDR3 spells CASRLMSRDHRTQYF. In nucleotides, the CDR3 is TGTGCCAGCAGACTTATGTCCAGGGACCATAGGACCCAGTACTTC.

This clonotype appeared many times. The CDR3 sequence is CASSYVPGNQPQHF. The CDR3 bases are TGTGCCAGCAGTTACGTCCCGGGCAATCAGCCCCAGCATTTT. The chain links TRBV6-5 to TRBJ1-5; the D is unclear. V was shortened by 2 bases and J by 2 bases, with 7 bases between the two germline ends. Germline V CDR1 and CDR2: MNHEY, SVGAGI. The CDR3 spans 14 residues.

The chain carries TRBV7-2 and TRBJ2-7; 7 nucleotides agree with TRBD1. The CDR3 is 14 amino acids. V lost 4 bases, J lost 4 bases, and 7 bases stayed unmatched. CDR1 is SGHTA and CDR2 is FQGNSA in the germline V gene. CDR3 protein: CASSYRDSLYEQYF. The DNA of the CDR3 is TGTGCCAGCAGCTATCGGGACAGTCTTTACGAGCAGTACTTC.

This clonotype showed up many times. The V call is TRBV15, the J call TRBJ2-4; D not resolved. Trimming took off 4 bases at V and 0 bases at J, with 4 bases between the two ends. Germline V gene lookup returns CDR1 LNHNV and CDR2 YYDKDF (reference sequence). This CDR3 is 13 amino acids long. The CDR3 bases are TGTGCCACCAGCATCACAGCCAAAAACATTCAGTACTTC. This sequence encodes CATSITAKNIQYF.

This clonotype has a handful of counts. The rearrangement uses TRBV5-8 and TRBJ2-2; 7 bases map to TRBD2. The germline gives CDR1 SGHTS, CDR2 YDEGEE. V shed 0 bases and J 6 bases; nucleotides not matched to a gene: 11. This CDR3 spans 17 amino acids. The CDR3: CASSLGLAGTAAGELFF. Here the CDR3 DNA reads TGTGCCAGCAGCTTGGGCTTAGCGGGCACGGCGGCCGGGGAGCTGTTTTTT.

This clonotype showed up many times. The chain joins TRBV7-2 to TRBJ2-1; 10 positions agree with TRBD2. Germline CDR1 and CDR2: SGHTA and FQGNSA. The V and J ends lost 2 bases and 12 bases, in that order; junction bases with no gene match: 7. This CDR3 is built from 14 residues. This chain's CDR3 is CASSLLERGGRQFF. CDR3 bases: TGTGCCAGCAGCTTACTGGAGCGGGGGGGCCGGCAGTTCTTC.

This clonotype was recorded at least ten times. This chain's CDR3 is CSVEGQGLNEQYF. CDR3 bases: TGCAGCGTTGAGGGACAGGGCCTTAACGAGCAGTACTTC. The chain uses TRBV29-1 and TRBJ2-7; the match to TRBD1 covers 9 bases. This CDR3 contains 13 residues. V shed 3 bases and J 5 bases; nucleotides not matched to a gene: 5. Germline-derived CDR1 and CDR2 are SQVTM and ANQGSEA.

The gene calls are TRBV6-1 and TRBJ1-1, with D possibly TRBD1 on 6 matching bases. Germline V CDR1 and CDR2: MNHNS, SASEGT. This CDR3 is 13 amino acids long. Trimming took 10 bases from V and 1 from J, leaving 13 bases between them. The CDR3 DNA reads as TGTGCCACTTCGGGACAAAGGAACACTGAAGCTTTCTTT. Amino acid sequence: CATSGQRNTEAFF.

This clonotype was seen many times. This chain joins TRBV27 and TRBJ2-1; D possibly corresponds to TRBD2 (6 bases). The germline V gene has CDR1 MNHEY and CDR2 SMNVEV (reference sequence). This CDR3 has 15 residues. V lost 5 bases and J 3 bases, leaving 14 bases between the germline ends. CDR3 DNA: TGTGCCAGCAGTCTACGGGGGTTTGGCTACAATGAGCAGTTCTTC. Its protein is CASSLRGFGYNEQFF.

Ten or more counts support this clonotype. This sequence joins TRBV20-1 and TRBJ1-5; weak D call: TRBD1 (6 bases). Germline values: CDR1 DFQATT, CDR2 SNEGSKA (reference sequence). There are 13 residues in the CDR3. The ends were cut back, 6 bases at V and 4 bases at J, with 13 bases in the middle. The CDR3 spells CSARRQENQPQHF. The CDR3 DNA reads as TGCAGTGCCCGGCGACAGGAGAATCAGCCCCAGCATTTT.

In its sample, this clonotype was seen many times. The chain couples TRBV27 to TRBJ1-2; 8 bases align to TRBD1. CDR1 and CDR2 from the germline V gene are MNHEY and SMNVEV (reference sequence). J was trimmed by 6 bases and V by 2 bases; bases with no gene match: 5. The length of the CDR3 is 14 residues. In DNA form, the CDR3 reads TGTGCCAGCAGTTTACCAGGGGGCATTGATGGCTACACCTTC. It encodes CASSLPGGIDGYTF.